The 20 T cell receptor beta chains below all came from one sample that was sequenced in a study of CD8 T cells in ankylosing spondylitis. Study-level findings and limits: A TCR beta motif of several highly homologous variants appeared characteristic of ankylosing spondylitis blood.

MiXCR, applied by TCRdb to the 5' RACE reads, yields one record per CDR3 protein. The sample records around 490,000 distinct CDR3 sequences, approximately 5% being singletons. Their cognate antigens are unknown. Source material: blood, either unsorted or a sorted T cell fraction (not recorded which). The receptors were gathered from a male donor with ankylosing spondylitis.

This clonotype was seen ten or more times. The CDR3 DNA reads TGCAGCGTTGTCCTGAGAAGCTCCTACAATGAGCAGTTCTTC. This codes for CSVVLRSSYNEQFF. The rearrangement links TRBV29-1 to TRBJ2-1; D is undetermined. The CDR3 has 14 residues. V lost 4 bases to trimming and J lost 0 bases, with 10 bases between them. Germline V CDR1 and CDR2: SQVTM, ANQGSEA.

This clonotype was counted many times. V is TRBV7-2 and J is TRBJ2-7; 7 bases line up with TRBD2. Germline V lookup: CDR1 SGHTA, CDR2 FQGNSA. J was trimmed by 6 bases and V by 3 bases; bases with no gene match: 8. The CDR3 is 14 amino acids. The DNA of the CDR3 is TGTGCCAGCAGCTTGTTGGGGGGGGAGATCGAGCAGTACTTC. Encoded protein: CASSLLGGEIEQYF.

This clonotype was found many times. This sequence joins TRBV5-6 and TRBJ2-3; 8 bases are shared with TRBD1. This CDR3 is built from 16 residues. V lost 2 bases to trimming and J lost 6 bases; unmatched junction nucleotides: 11. Germline V lookup: CDR1 SGHDT, CDR2 YYEEEE. The CDR3 spells CASSLPGQGIGDTQYF. The CDR3 DNA follows: TGTGCCAGCAGCTTACCAGGACAGGGTATCGGGGATACGCAGTATTTT.

The table lists this clonotype with a few counts. In DNA, the CDR3 is TGTGCCAGCAGCTTCCACAGGGGGTCAAACACCGGGGAGCTGTTTTTT. Its translation: CASSFHRGSNTGELFF. The chain joins TRBV11-2 to TRBJ2-2; the match to TRBD1 covers 8 bases. This CDR3 region has 16 residues. Germline assignment: CDR1 SGHAT and CDR2 FQNNGV. With 3 bases clipped from V and 2 bases from J, the junction kept 5 bases outside the gene matches.

This clonotype was counted only a few times. The chain is built from TRBV6-5 and TRBJ2-5; 7 bases map to TRBD1. Unmatched junction bases numbered 9, after V lost 4 bases and J lost 7 bases. Looked up from germline, CDR1 is MNHEY and CDR2 is SVGAGI. CDR3 length: 14 amino acids. The CDR3 region is CASSSGIQGRTQYF. For the CDR3, the DNA is TGTGCCAGCAGTTCCGGGATACAGGGGAGGACCCAGTACTTC.

At least ten counts were recorded for this clonotype. This chain joins TRBV10-3 and TRBJ2-1; D call uncertain. The CDR3 runs 15 residues. Germline V lookup: CDR1 ENHRY, CDR2 SYGVKD. V lost 2 bases and J 4 bases, leaving 12 bases between the germline ends. In nucleotides, the CDR3 is TGTGCCATCAGTGAGAGGGTAGGGCTTTACAATGAGCAGTTCTTC. This encodes CAISERVGLYNEQFF.

The sample holds many counts of this clonotype. This rearrangement joins TRBV29-1 to TRBJ2-5, with 12 bases matching TRBD2. Germline CDR1 reads SQVTM; CDR2 reads ANQGSEA. The CDR3 totals 15 residues. Trimming took 6 bases from V and 2 from J; bases not matched to a gene: 7. CDR3 sequence: CSVGSSGGEQETQYF. CDR3 sequence (DNA): TGCAGCGTAGGATCTAGCGGGGGGGAGCAAGAGACCCAGTACTTC.

This clonotype was seen a few times. This rearrangement joins TRBV12-3 or TRBV12-4 to TRBJ2-1, with 12 bases that match TRBD2. The length of the CDR3 is 15 residues. After removal of 3 bases from V and 6 bases from J, the junction contained 3 bases not matched to a gene. CDR3 in DNA: TGTGCCAGCAGTTTCTCTAGCGGGGGGGGCAATGAGCAGTTCTTC. It is translated as CASSFSSGGGNEQFF.

V and J are TRBV7-2 and TRBJ2-7, with D possibly being TRBD1 or TRBD2 (6 bases each). Germline V gene lookup returns CDR1 SGHTA and CDR2 FQGNSA. The length of the CDR3 is 16 residues. Trimming removed 6 bases at V and 6 bases at J, with 24 bases between. The CDR3 loop is CASSPALLGGRGEQYF. DNA of the CDR3: TGTGCCAGCAGTCCAGCTCTCCTGGGGGGCCGAGGCGAGCAGTACTTC.

In this sample, this clonotype turned up many times. The rearrangement joins TRBV29-1 to TRBJ2-6; D might be TRBD2 (5 bases). The length of the CDR3 is 14 residues. CDR1 is SQVTM, CDR2 ANQGSEA, per germline. The germline V and J ends were trimmed by 6 bases and 0 bases, with 9 bases remaining between them. The CDR3 sequence is CSVLGNSGANVLTF. The DNA of the CDR3 is TGCAGCGTCCTCGGGAACTCTGGGGCCAACGTCCTGACTTTC.

This clonotype was seen repeatedly, ten times or more. The V call is TRBV7-2, the J call TRBJ2-4, with D tentatively TRBD1 or TRBD2 (6 bases each). Per germline, CDR1 SGHTA and CDR2 FQGNSA. This CDR3 contains 15 residues. V gave up 5 bases and J gave up 5 bases, with 16 bases separating them. The chain's CDR3 is CASSPLGGQENIQYF. CDR3 bases: TGTGCCAGCAGCCCGTTGGGGGGACAAGAAAACATTCAGTACTTC.

This clonotype was detected ten times or more. CDR3 amino acids: CSARDLGKMNTEAFF. CDR3 coding DNA: TGCAGTGCTAGAGATCTAGGGAAGATGAACACTGAAGCTTTCTTT. The chain has TRBV20-1 and TRBJ1-1; D is uncertain. V lost 0 bases, J lost 0 bases, and 11 bases lay in between. Germline assignment: CDR1 DFQATT and CDR2 SNEGSKA (reference sequence). The CDR3 is 15 amino acids.

The rearrangement joins TRBV15 to TRBJ2-2; D uncertain. Between the trimmed V and J ends, which lost 4 bases and 6 bases, there was a span of 12 bases. The germline V gene has CDR1 LNHNV and CDR2 YYDKDF (reference sequence). The CDR3 is 14 amino acids. CDR3 DNA: TGTGCCACCAGCACGATAGGCTGGGCCGGGGAGCTGTTTTTT. Protein: CATSTIGWAGELFF.

The table lists this clonotype with many counts. The chain uses TRBV5-1 and TRBJ2-5; D call uncertain. Germline V gives CDR1 SGHRS, CDR2 YFSETQ. Deletions cut 0 bases from V and 5 bases from J, with 11 bases between. This CDR3 has 14 residues. The chain's CDR3 is CASSLAPLRETQYF. The CDR3 DNA reads TGCGCCAGCAGCTTGGCCCCGCTGCGGGAGACCCAGTACTTC. Filled out from reference TRBV5-1 and TRBJ2-5, the complete variable domain reads KAGVTQTPRYLIKTRGQQVTLSCSPISGHRSVSWYQQTPGQGLQFLFEYFSETQRNKGNFPGRFSGRQFSNSRSEMNVSTLELGDSALYLCASSLAPLRETQYFGPGTRLLVL.

This chain connects TRBV5-1 to TRBJ2-2; 8 bases fit TRBD2. The germline V gene has CDR1 SGHRS and CDR2 YFSETQ. V lost 4 bases to trimming and J lost 0 bases; unmatched junction nucleotides: 5. CDR3 length equals 16 residues. The CDR3 is CASSRTGLANTGELFF. CDR3 nucleotide sequence: TGCGCCAGCAGCCGCACGGGACTAGCGAACACCGGGGAGCTGTTTTTT.

This clonotype was seen many times. The chain combines TRBV20-1 with TRBJ1-3; maybe TRBD1 (5 bases). Per the germline V gene, CDR1 is DFQATT and CDR2 is SNEGSKA (reference sequence). The CDR3 covers 16 residues. Between the trimmed V and J ends, which lost 3 bases and 7 bases, there was a span of 22 bases. The CDR3 loop is CSASKDRGPESNTIYF. As DNA, the CDR3 is TGCAGTGCTAGCAAGGATCGGGGCCCCGAGAGTAACACCATATATTTT.

This clonotype was observed at least ten times. This chain joins TRBV7-3 and TRBJ1-2; 7 nucleotides match TRBD1. Germline assignment: CDR1 SGHTA and CDR2 FQGTGA. The CDR3 runs 14 residues. J lost 7 bases, V lost 2 bases, and 7 bases had no gene match. CDR3 protein: CASSLGQDRSGYTF. CDR3 DNA: TGTGCCAGCAGCTTAGGACAGGACAGGAGTGGCTACACCTTC.

The V and J genes are TRBV5-1 and TRBJ2-6, with no clear D. Trimming took off 4 bases at V and 0 bases at J, with 14 bases between the two ends. The CDR3 has 17 amino acids. Germline values: CDR1 SGHRS, CDR2 YFSETQ. The CDR3 region has the DNA TGCGCCAGCAGCCCCTCTCCTGGGGTCTCTGGGGCCAACGTCCTGACTTTC. Amino acids: CASSPSPGVSGANVLTF.

This clonotype came up many times. The rearrangement uses TRBV29-1 and TRBJ1-4; D unclear. The CDR3 has 13 amino acids. Germline V gives CDR1 SQVTM, CDR2 ANQGSEA. Trimming took off 4 bases at V and 4 bases at J, with 10 bases between the two ends. The CDR3 sequence is CSVASRYNEKLFF. The CDR3 DNA follows: TGCAGCGTTGCCTCTAGATATAATGAAAAACTGTTTTTT.

In its sample, this clonotype was seen many times. The genes are TRBV5-1 and TRBJ1-1, with 9 bases matching TRBD1. After removal of 4 bases from V and 0 bases from J, the junction contained 7 bases not matched to a gene. Germline lookup yields CDR1 SGHRS and CDR2 YFSETQ. There are 16 residues in the CDR3. DNA for the CDR3: TGCGCCAGCAGCAGGGCCGGGACAGGGATGAACACTGAAGCTTTCTTT. It encodes CASSRAGTGMNTEAFF.